Sequencing of this T cell receptor beta chain was carried out in a study of cytomegalovirus exposure and HLA in healthy donors (dated 2017 in TCRdb). For the wider study: An earlier analysis of approximately 600 of the donors reported 250 to 300 Gb of sequence data and around 110 million unique TCR beta sequences from roughly 200 million T cells. An early release that covered some 640 HLA-typed donors contained approximately 320 gigabases of sequencing data and about 93 million unique TCR sequences. Of the roughly 400 genotyped donors, about 84% fell in the genetic ancestry cluster associated with self-reported Caucasian donors. The study aimed to test whether cataloging public T cell receptors could reveal signatures of past pathogen exposure. The study profiled the T cell repertoires of more than 500 subjects by immunosequencing and related them to cytomegalovirus serostatus. Besides the first cohort of 500 to 700 subjects, a separate validation cohort made up of over 95 different subjects was used. High-throughput TCR immunosequencing, statistical association of individual TCRs with disease status, and machine learning were combined to predict cytomegalovirus infection status. To study patterns of TCR occurrence, a later analysis re-analyzed previously published TCR beta repertoires from around 700 donors and added high-resolution HLA genotyping. Rather than using new phenotypic data, the later analysis identified candidate immune exposures from TCR beta sequences and from how often those sequences occurred across donors. An earlier analysis of about 620 of the donors applied high-throughput TCR beta sequencing to assess whether each TCR beta V gene segment acted as functional or pseudogenic. Donor age, sex, ethnicity and CMV serostatus were compiled together with the repertoire data. Genome-wide SNP genotypes for about three fifths of the roughly 700 donors were used in a later genetic analysis, which treated that subset as a discovery cohort. Every discovery cohort repertoire had been produced on one sequencing platform. HLA typing covered class I and class II loci at four-digit resolution. Typing coverage varied by locus: roughly 629-630 donors for A, B, C, DRB1 and DQB1; more than 500 for DQA1; around 610 for DPA1; around 450 for DPB1. Because of strong linkage in the cohort, 5 or 6 DR-DQ haplotypes were treated as single units for association and clustering. On average, around 240,000 unique TCR beta nucleotide sequences were sequenced per donor among 300 to 500 genotyped donors of the cohort, with around 19% of those sequences being non-productive.

The protocol used for the library was the immunoSEQ multiplex PCR assay. The multiplex PCR relied on a mix of 60 forward primers for TCR Vbeta segments and 13 reverse primers for TCR Jbeta segments. The CDR3 region of rearranged TCR beta genes was amplified from genomic DNA by a multiplex PCR assay. Amplified TCR beta libraries were sequenced as 87-base-pair reads on the Illumina HiSeq System. As for the original processing: A later analysis tallied around 80 million unique TCR beta chains across the 600 to 700 repertoires, and some 10 million of those chains were shared by two or more donors. Raw reads were error-corrected and collapsed into unique sequences with a nearest-neighbor algorithm that merged closely related sequences to remove PCR and sequencing errors. V, D and J gene segments were assigned by aligning CDR3 sequences to IMGT reference sequences. Each retained sequence needed at least a six-nucleotide match to both a V gene segment and a J gene segment. A rearrangement was called productive if the CDR3 had no stop codons and remained in frame with V and J, and every other rearrangement was called non-productive. Following IMGT convention, CDR3 was defined as the stretch from the second conserved V-encoded cysteine to the conserved J-encoded phenylalanine. In an earlier analysis of approximately 500 of the donors, sequences lacking an unambiguous match to a single V gene segment were excluded. In an earlier analysis of approximately 560 of the donors, a V segment was called functional when productive rearrangements were above 56.7%, and segregating when the standard deviation between donors exceeded 5%. A statistical classification framework was developed to diagnose cytomegalovirus status using the catalog of TCR beta chain sequences. A later analysis assigned V and J genes by comparing TCR nucleotide sequences with IMGT/GENE-DB human TR gene sequences. A later analysis assigned CDR3 sequences and most-parsimonious VDJ recombination scenarios with the TCRdist pipeline. A later analysis defined each TCR beta chain by its CDR3 amino acid sequence plus V-gene family, and excluded reads lacking a unique V-gene family. A later analysis removed roughly 590 highly shared, low-generation-probability nucleotide sequences to deal with suspected cross-contamination and a sequencing artifact. For each public chain, a later analysis derived a clonal expansion index from normalized ranks of inferred template counts within each repertoire. Generation probabilities in a later analysis came from a VDJ recombination model fitted to out-of-frame rearrangements, and those results were checked against IGoR. In a later analysis, hypergeometric tests were used to score TCR-TCR, TCR-HLA and TCR-CMV co-occurrence, with a repertoire-size bias correction applied to TCR pairs. To estimate false discovery rates, a later analysis permuted the HLA or CMV assignments 20 times. In a later analysis, co-occurring TCRs were grouped using DBSCAN, with TCRdist sequence similarity added in when clustering inside HLA-allele-positive subsets. Co-occurrence clustering excluded repertoires with fewer than 30,000 or more than 120,000 public chains, plus five with anomalous nucleotide sharing. Held by TCRdb, this immuneACCESS table contains in-frame sequences only and omits some clones. Under half of the omission traces to an unresolved V gene where checked; the cause of the rest is unknown. V, J and clone size reflect that table, while D and trimming were determined from the DNA. The sample has 150,000 to 200,000 clones on record, 65% to 80% of them singletons. The leading ten clones occupy roughly 2.6% of the sample.

In total, about 650 healthy bone marrow donors made up the cohort. Cohort members were all nominally healthy when sampled, although unrecorded immune exposures were likely present. The donor was CMV seropositive and belonged to the group of 270 or so seropositive cohort members. A peripheral blood sample was collected from each donor, and TCR beta sequencing was performed on peripheral blood mononuclear cells. Genomic DNA was extracted from the blood cell samples with the Qiagen DNeasy Blood Extraction Kit. The investigation overall reported the following: The authors suggested that the approach could potentially be generalized to other disease states and immunological phenotypes. In this cohort, only TCR beta chains were sequenced, and detectable features were limited by the absence of alpha or paired-chain data. In a later analysis, most CMV-associated TCR beta chains were found to appear HLA-restricted, with HLA associations seemingly driven largely by CMV exposure. A cluster of highly shared sequence variants was judged likely to be a technical artifact of the sequencing pipeline. A later analysis associated around 16,000 TCR beta sequences with specific HLA alleles at a false discovery rate of 0.05. A further reported finding was that TCR beta sequences accurately predicted the HLA-A and HLA-B alleles for most subjects in the first cohort. An earlier analysis of 587 of the donors showed that most TCR beta V segments appeared in productive rearrangements either about 90% or about 30% of the time, which broadly matched IMGT annotations. A total of fewer than 200 TCR beta chains were listed by the study as associated with cytomegalovirus. According to a later genetic analysis, donors in an Asian-associated ancestry cluster had fewer N-insertions in productive TCRs than the approximately 670-donor mean. The classifier was reported to diagnose cytomegalovirus status with high specificity and sensitivity in both the original and validation cohorts. Correlated functional status among segregating V segments might be attributable to linkage disequilibrium, but an unknown experimental factor could not be ruled out. Because the 87-base-pair reads could not distinguish some IMGT-functional V segments, including TRBV6-2 and TRBV6-3, those segments were excluded. Because HLA typing was missing for some donors at each locus, association tests included only the typed subset. Immune exposure information for the cohort was limited to CMV serostatus. In a later genetic analysis, a missense DCLRE1C variant was associated with V-gene and J-gene trimming of TCR beta chains, and the association was replicated in an independent cohort. Because counts were too low, about 18 rarely observed V segments, including chromosome 9 orphons, were left out of the earlier analysis of about 620 of the donors. In a later analysis, HLA-associated TCR beta chains were found to be more clonally expanded and to have lower generation probabilities than equally common non-associated chains. Assigning TCR associations to individual alleles was difficult when HLA alleles, especially DR and DQ, strongly co-occurred. In a later analysis, TCR association rates were found to vary across HLA loci, with the most associated TCRs seen for DRB1 alleles and the fewest for HLA-C alleles. In vitro tests confirmed that a few of the cytomegalovirus-associated TCR beta chains recognize cytomegalovirus antigens. In a later analysis, several top co-occurrence clusters were reported to appear linked to parvovirus B19, influenza, CMV and Epstein-Barr virus. Sequencing depth was assumed to be roughly uniform across donors in the presence/absence analyses, though that assumption may not hold. Most TCR sequences were observed very rarely across donors, whereas some public TCRs were present in many individuals.

This clone was seen only a few times. The clone's antigen remains unknown. One base away there is no much larger clone; base qualities are not given. From the cysteine through the phenylalanine, the CDR3 covers 14 amino acids. The kept DNA is CDR3 alone, 42 bases in frame from the first base. The V and J ends are trimmed by 9 bases and 4 bases, leaving 13 bases between them. CDR1 MNHNY and CDR2 SVGAGI are derived from the germline V gene (reference sequence). The sequence joins TRBV6-6 to TRBJ2-6, with TRBD1 perhaps the D gene, on 7 matching bases. The TCR sequence derives from a woman between 35 and 50 years old in good health and CMV-seropositive. The sample comprised PBMCs. The nucleotides read TGTGCCAGTGCGGGGACAGTCGGGGCCAACGTCCTGACTTTC. Translated, this gives CASAGTVGANVLTF.